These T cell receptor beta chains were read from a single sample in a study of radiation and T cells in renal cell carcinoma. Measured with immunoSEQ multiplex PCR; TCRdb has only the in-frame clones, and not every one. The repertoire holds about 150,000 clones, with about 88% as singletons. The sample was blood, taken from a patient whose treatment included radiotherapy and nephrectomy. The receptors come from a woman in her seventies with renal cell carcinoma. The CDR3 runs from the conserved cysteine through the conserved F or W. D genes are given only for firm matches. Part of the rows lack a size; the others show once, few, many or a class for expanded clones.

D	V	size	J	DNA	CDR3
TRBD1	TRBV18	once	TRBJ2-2	TGTGCCAGCTCACCCTGGGACAGAAGATCCTCCGGGGAGCTGTTTTTT	CASSPWDRRSSGELFF
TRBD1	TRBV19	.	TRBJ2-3	TGTGCCAGTAGTATAGGGACAGGGGATAGGGATACGCAGTATTTT	CASSIGTGDRDTQYF
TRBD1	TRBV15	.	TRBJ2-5	TGTGCCACCAGCAGAGGGGGACAGGGGGGCCAAGAGACCCAGTACTTC	CATSRGGQGGQETQYF
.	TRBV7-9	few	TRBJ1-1	TGTGCCAGCAGCTTAGCAGGGGGGAACACTGAAGCTTTCTTT	CASSLAGGNTEAFF
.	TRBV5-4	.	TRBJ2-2	TGTGCCAGCAGTTACCCCGGGACTTCACCCGGGGAGCTGTTTTTT	CASSYPGTSPGELFF
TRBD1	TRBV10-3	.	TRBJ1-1	TGTGCCATCAGTGTCATAGACAGGGTGAACACTGAAGCTTTCTTT	CAISVIDRVNTEAFF
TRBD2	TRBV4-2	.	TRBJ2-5	TGTGCCAGCAGCCAGATCGGGCGGGAGGAGACCCAGTACTTC	CASSQIGREETQYF
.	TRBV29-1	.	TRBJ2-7	TGCAGCGTTGAGGGGGGGCCCTACGAGCAGTACTTC	CSVEGGPYEQYF
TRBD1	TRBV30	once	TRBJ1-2	TGTGCCTGGGCCCCGGACAGGGTAGGATACGGCTACACCTTC	CAWAPDRVGYGYTF
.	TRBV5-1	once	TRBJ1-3	TGCGCCAGCAGCTTCTTAGTTCTGGGCACGGATGGAAACACCATATATTTT	CASSFLVLGTDGNTIYF
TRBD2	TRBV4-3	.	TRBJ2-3	TGCGCCAGCAGCCAAGATAGCGGGGGGGCGGGGACAGATACGCAGTATTTT	CASSQDSGGAGTDTQYF
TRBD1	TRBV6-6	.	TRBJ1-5	TGTGCCAGCACCCCTGGGCAGGGGGGCCAGCCCCAGCATTTT	CASTPGQGGQPQHF
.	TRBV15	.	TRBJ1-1	TGTGCCACCAGCGGCCCCCTAAGAGTTCTGGGCACTGAAGCTTTCTTT	CATSGPLRVLGTEAFF
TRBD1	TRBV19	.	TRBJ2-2	TGTGCCAGTACTCAGGGGGCAGCCACCGGGGAGCTGTTTTTT	CASTQGAATGELFF
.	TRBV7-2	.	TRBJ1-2	TGTGCCAGCAGCCTTCCCCAGGGGTTGGGGGGCTACACCTTC	CASSLPQGLGGYTF
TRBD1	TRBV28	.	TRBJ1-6	TGTGCCAGCAGTTTAAGGAGGGACAGGGGTAATTCACCCCTCCACTTT	CASSLRRDRGNSPLHF
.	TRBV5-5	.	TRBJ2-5	TGTGCCAGCAGCTCGGGGTGGTACGAGACCCAGTACTTC	CASSSGWYETQYF
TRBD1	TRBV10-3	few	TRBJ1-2	TGTGCCATCACATCTGGGCAGGGGGCAGTAGGCTACACCTTC	CAITSGQGAVGYTF
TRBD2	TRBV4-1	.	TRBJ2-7	TGCGCCAGCAGCCGATTGGGTGGGGGGGACGGAGCCTACGAGCAGTACTTC	CASSRLGGGDGAYEQYF
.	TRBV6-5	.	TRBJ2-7	TGTGCCAGCAGGGAAACAAATTCCTACGAGCAGTACTTC	CASRETNSYEQYF
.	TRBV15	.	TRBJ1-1	TGTGCCACCAGCAGGACCGGGGGAGACACTGAAGCTTTCTTT	CATSRTGGDTEAFF
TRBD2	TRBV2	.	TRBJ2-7	TGTGCCAGCAGTGTTACTAGCGGGGGATACGAGCAGTACTTC	CASSVTSGGYEQYF
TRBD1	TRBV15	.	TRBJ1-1	TGTGCCACCAGCAGAGTGACCGGGACAGGGAACACTGAAGCTTTCTTT	CATSRVTGTGNTEAFF
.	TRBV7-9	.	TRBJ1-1	TGTGCCAGCAGCACCCAGGACGGTTTGAACACTGAAGCTTTCTTT	CASSTQDGLNTEAFF
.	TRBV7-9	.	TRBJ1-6	TGTGCCAGCAGCCGGGGACGGACAAAAGAAGCCCTCCACTTT	CASSRGRTKEALHF
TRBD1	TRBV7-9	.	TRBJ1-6	TGTGCCAGCAGCAGAACACTTACAGGGGGTAATTCACCCCTCCACTTT	CASSRTLTGGNSPLHF
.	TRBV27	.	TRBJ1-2	TGTGCCAGCAGTGACTACAGGGAGGGCCATGGCTACACCTTC	CASSDYREGHGYTF
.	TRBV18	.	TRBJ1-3	TGTGCCAGCTCACCGATTCCAGGGTCCGGAAACACCATATATTTT	CASSPIPGSGNTIYF
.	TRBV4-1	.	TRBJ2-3	TGCGCCAGCAGCCAAGTAGGGGTAGGCACAGATACGCAGTATTTT	CASSQVGVGTDTQYF
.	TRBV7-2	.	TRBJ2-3	TGTGCCAGCAGCTTAGGCACATATGATACGCAGTATTTT	CASSLGTYDTQYF
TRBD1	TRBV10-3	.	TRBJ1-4	TGTGCCATCAGTGAGTATCTGGACAGGGGTCCACAAACTAATGAAAAACTGTTTTTT	CAISEYLDRGPQTNEKLFF
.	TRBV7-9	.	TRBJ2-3	TGTGCCAGCAGCTTAGCAGGGGGTGATACGCAGTATTTT	CASSLAGGDTQYF
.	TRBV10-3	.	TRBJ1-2	TGTGCCATAGGGACGTCAGGGAACTATGGCTACACCTTC	CAIGTSGNYGYTF
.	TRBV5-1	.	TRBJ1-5	TGCGCCAGCAGCACCGACGGACTTAGCAATCAGCCCCAGCATTTT	CASSTDGLSNQPQHF
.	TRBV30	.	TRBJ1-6	TGTGCCTGGAGTCCCGGGGGGAGCTCCTATAATTCACCCCTCCACTTT	CAWSPGGSSYNSPLHF
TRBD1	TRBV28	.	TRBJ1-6	TGTGCCAGCAGTCCAAACCGGGACAGTGTGAATTCACCCCTCCACTTT	CASSPNRDSVNSPLHF
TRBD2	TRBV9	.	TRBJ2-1	TGTGCCAGCAGCAGGACCTCGGGACTAGCGACTTACAATGAGCAGTTCTTC	CASSRTSGLATYNEQFF
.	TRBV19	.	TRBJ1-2	TGTGCCAGTAGTATGGGACTCAAGAACTATGGCTACACCTTC	CASSMGLKNYGYTF
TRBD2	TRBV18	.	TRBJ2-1	TGTGCCAGCTCACCCGGGACTAGCGGGGGCAATGAGCAGTTCTTC	CASSPGTSGGNEQFF
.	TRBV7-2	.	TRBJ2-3	TGTGCCAGCAGCCCGAGCACAGATACGCAGTATTTT	CASSPSTDTQYF
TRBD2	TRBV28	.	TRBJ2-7	TGTGCCAGCAGCCCAAGCGGGGGTGCTGCCTACGAGCAGTACTTC	CASSPSGGAAYEQYF
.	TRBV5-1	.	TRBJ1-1	TGCGCCAGCAGCTCCTCCCGCGGCACTGAAGCTTTCTTT	CASSSSRGTEAFF
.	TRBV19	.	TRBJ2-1	TGTGCCAGTACTGCAGCCAATGAGCAGTTCTTC	CASTAANEQFF
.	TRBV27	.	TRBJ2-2	TGTGCCAGCAGTTTATGGGGGGTTCTGAGCACCGGGGAGCTGTTTTTT	CASSLWGVLSTGELFF
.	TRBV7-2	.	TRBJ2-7	TGTGCCAGCAGCTTATCCGGGAGTTCCTACGAGCAGTACTTC	CASSLSGSSYEQYF
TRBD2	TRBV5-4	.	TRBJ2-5	TGTGCCAGCAGCACGGAGACGGGGGGGCGACAAGAGACCCAGTACTTC	CASSTETGGRQETQYF
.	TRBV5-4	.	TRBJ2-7	TGTGCCAGCAGCGCAACTAGCATTCCCCACGAGCAGTACTTC	CASSATSIPHEQYF
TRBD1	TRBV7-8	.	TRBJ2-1	TGTGCCAGCAGCCCGGGACAGGGGGACAATGAGCAGTTCTTC	CASSPGQGDNEQFF
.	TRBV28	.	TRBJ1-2	TGTGCCAGCAGTTTATCGGACAGAGGGTATGGCTACACCTTC	CASSLSDRGYGYTF
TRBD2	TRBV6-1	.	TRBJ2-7	TGTGCCAGCAGTGCGGTTAGCGGGGGGGTTGGCTACGAGCAGTACTTC	CASSAVSGGVGYEQYF
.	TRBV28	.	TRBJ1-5	TGTGCCAGCACCCCGGGTGGCCGCTATAGCAATCAGCCCCAGCATTTT	CASTPGGRYSNQPQHF
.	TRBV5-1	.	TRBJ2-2	TGCGCCAGCAACCCGACAGGTCCCGGGGAGCTGTTTTTT	CASNPTGPGELFF
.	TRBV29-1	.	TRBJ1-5	TGCAGCGTCCAAGGGGGGTTTGGTCAGCCCCAGCATTTT	CSVQGGFGQPQHF
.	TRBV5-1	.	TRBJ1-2	TGCGCCAGCAGCTTGGAGGGTACACCCACTAACTATGGCTACACCTTC	CASSLEGTPTNYGYTF
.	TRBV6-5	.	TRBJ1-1	TGTGCCAGCAGTTACTCGGTTAGAGTCTCGAACACTGAAGCTTTCTTT	CASSYSVRVSNTEAFF
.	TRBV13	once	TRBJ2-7	TGTGCCAGCAGCGAAAACGGGGTCCCGGACTACGAGCAGTACTTC	CASSENGVPDYEQYF
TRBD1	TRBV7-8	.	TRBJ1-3	TGTGCCAGCAGCCCCCGGACAGGGCTCTCTGGAAACACCATATATTTT	CASSPRTGLSGNTIYF
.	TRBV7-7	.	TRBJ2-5	TGTGCTAGCAGCTTGAGCGGAAAAGAGACCCAGTACTTC	CASSLSGKETQYF
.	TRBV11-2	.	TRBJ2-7	TGTGCCAGCAGCTTAGGGGCCTCAGGGGGGTACGAGCAGTACTTC	CASSLGASGGYEQYF